These 14 T cell receptor beta chains came from one sample sequenced in a study of cytomegalovirus exposure and HLA in healthy donors. TCRdb's copy holds only in-frame clones and misses some; the assay was immunoSEQ multiplex PCR. Here the sample spans roughly 180,000 clones, 84% being singletons. The sequenced sample consisted of PBMCs. The receptors come from a man younger than 35 in good health and CMV-seropositive.

This chain uses TRBV6-1 with TRBJ2-7; 7 nucleotides match TRBD1. With 1 base clipped from V and 0 bases from J, the junction kept 3 bases outside the gene matches. CDR3 length: 15 amino acids. The V gene's germline CDR1 is MNHNS and CDR2 SASEGT. The CDR3 is CASSEVGTASYEQYF. The CDR3 nucleotides are TGTGCCAGCAGTGAAGTCGGGACAGCCTCCTACGAGCAGTACTTC.

The CDR3 nucleotides are TGTGCCAGCAGCCAAGATAGCCTAGCGGGCGATGAGCAGTTCTTC. This encodes CASSQDSLAGDEQFF. The J gene is TRBJ2-1, the V gene TRBV4-2; 8 nucleotides agree with TRBD2. This CDR3 contains 15 residues. Trimming took 0 bases from V and 8 from J; bases not matched to a gene: 6. CDR1 is LGHNA, CDR2 YNFKEQ, per germline.

The chain employs TRBV10-3 and TRBJ2-1; TRBD1 matches at 8 bases. This CDR3 spans 15 amino acids. The germline V gene encodes CDR1 ENHRY and CDR2 SYGVKD. The junction had 8 bases not matched to a gene; V was cut back by 3 bases and J by 7 bases. CDR3 nucleotides: TGTGCCATCAGTGAACGGATTAACAGGGGGAATGAGCAGTTCTTC. Its translation is CAISERINRGNEQFF.

This chain joins TRBV5-8 and TRBJ2-7; D not resolved. Trimming took off 2 bases at V and 6 bases at J, with 9 bases between the two ends. This CDR3 has 12 residues. CDR1 is SGHTS, CDR2 YDEGEE, per germline. The CDR3 reads CASSFHGCEQYF. The CDR3 DNA sequence: TGTGCCAGCAGCTTTCACGGTTGCGAGCAGTACTTC. Based on the CDR3 plus reference TRBV5-8 and TRBJ2-7, the full variable domain is EAGVTQSPTHLIKTRGQQATLRCSPISGHTSVYWYQQALGLGLQFLLWYDEGEERNRGNFPPRFSGRQFPNYSSELNVNALELEDSALYLCASSFHGCEQYFGPGTRLTVT.

This clone was detected once. The chain has TRBV18 and TRBJ2-1; TRBD1 matches 10 bases. The CDR3 extends over 16 amino acids. The germline gives CDR1 KGHSH, CDR2 LQKENI. The V segment lost 4 bases and the J segment 6 bases; nucleotides outside the gene matches: 9. CDR3 in DNA: TGTGCCAGCTCACTATGGACAGGGGGGGAGTTCAATGAGCAGTTCTTC. It translates to CASSLWTGGEFNEQFF.

CDR3 sequence: CASSQRQGVPPGNQPQHF. CDR3 in DNA: TGTGCCAGCTCACAACGACAGGGAGTCCCCCCCGGCAATCAGCCCCAGCATTTT. The chain is built from TRBV18 and TRBJ1-5; 7 nucleotides align to TRBD1. The CDR3 consists of 18 residues. J lost 2 bases, V lost 4 bases, and 14 bases had no gene match. The germline V gene has CDR1 KGHSH and CDR2 LQKENI.

This rearrangement joins TRBV6-1 to TRBJ2-1; 9 bases map to TRBD1. V lost 6 bases, J lost 6 bases, and 6 bases stayed unmatched. Germline lookup yields CDR1 MNHNS and CDR2 SASEGT. The CDR3 is 14 residues long. CDR3 in DNA: TGTGCCAGCAGCGACAGGGGGGCCATCAATGAGCAGTTCTTC. Translating gives CASSDRGAINEQFF.

The J gene is TRBJ2-7, the V gene TRBV6-1, with a tentative D call TRBD2 (6 bases). The ends were cut back, 8 bases at V and 9 bases at J, with 20 bases in the middle. This CDR3 has 13 amino acids. Germline V CDR1 and CDR2: MNHNS, SASEGT. CDR3: CASWPGAGLGQYF. The CDR3, as DNA: TGTGCCAGCTGGCCCGGAGCGGGTTTGGGGCAGTACTTC.

The chain carries TRBV6-1 and TRBJ1-1, with 8 bases lining up with TRBD1. V lost 6 bases, J lost 1 base, and 7 bases stayed unmatched. The CDR3 totals 15 residues. Germline assignment: CDR1 MNHNS and CDR2 SASEGT. The CDR3 loop is CASRDPGQGNTEAFF. Here the CDR3 DNA reads TGTGCCAGCAGGGATCCCGGACAGGGGAACACTGAAGCTTTCTTT.

In nucleotides, the CDR3 is TGCGCCAGCAGCCGGGGGACACAGGGGGGTGAAAAACTGTTTTTT. It codes for CASSRGTQGGEKLFF. The chain couples TRBV4-3 to TRBJ1-4; TRBD1 agrees at 8 bases. J was trimmed by 7 bases and V by 4 bases; bases with no gene match: 8. Germline V gene sequence: CDR1 LGHNA, CDR2 YSLEER. The CDR3 runs 15 residues.

The chain carries TRBV6-5 and TRBJ1-5; D remains ambiguous. The V and J ends lost 0 bases and 7 bases respectively, with 7 bases between them. Germline V gives CDR1 MNHEY, CDR2 SVGAGI. The length of the CDR3 is 13 residues. DNA of the CDR3: TGTGCCAGCAGTTACTCGGGAGAACAGCCCCAGCATTTT. Its protein is CASSYSGEQPQHF.

The gene calls are TRBV7-8 and TRBJ2-7; TRBD2 agrees at 12 bases. CDR1 is SGHVS, CDR2 FQNEAQ, per germline. V was pared by 3 bases and J by 3 bases, with 6 bases of the junction left unmatched. CDR3 length equals 16 residues. The CDR3 region is CASSLTSGSQDYEQYF. CDR3 DNA: TGTGCCAGCAGCTTGACTAGCGGGAGCCAAGACTACGAGCAGTACTTC.

A note on this clone: The same CDR3 also results from other DNA sequences found in this sample. The rearrangement uses TRBV28 and TRBJ2-7; 8 bases are shared with TRBD2. V dropped 3 bases and J dropped 7; count of bases not matched to a gene: 2. Germline-derived CDR1 and CDR2 are MDHEN and SYDVKM. The CDR3 is 12 amino acids. The CDR3 reads CASSFPGGEQYF. The CDR3 nucleotides are TGTGCCAGCAGTTTCCCGGGGGGGGAGCAGTACTTC.

The chain employs TRBV5-1 and TRBJ2-3; no firm D call. CDR3 length: 15 residues. V shed 1 base and J shed 1 base, with 10 bases lying between them. Germline V gene sequence: CDR1 SGHRS, CDR2 YFSETQ. The CDR3 reads CASSLPTPGTDTQYF. For the CDR3, the DNA is TGCGCCAGCAGCTTGCCAACCCCGGGCACAGATACGCAGTATTTT. The entire variable domain, with the rest obtained from reference TRBV5-1 and TRBJ2-3, is as follows: KAGVTQTPRYLIKTRGQQVTLSCSPISGHRSVSWYQQTPGQGLQFLFEYFSETQRNKGNFPGRFSGRQFSNSRSEMNVSTLELGDSALYLCASSLPTPGTDTQYFGPGTRLTVL.